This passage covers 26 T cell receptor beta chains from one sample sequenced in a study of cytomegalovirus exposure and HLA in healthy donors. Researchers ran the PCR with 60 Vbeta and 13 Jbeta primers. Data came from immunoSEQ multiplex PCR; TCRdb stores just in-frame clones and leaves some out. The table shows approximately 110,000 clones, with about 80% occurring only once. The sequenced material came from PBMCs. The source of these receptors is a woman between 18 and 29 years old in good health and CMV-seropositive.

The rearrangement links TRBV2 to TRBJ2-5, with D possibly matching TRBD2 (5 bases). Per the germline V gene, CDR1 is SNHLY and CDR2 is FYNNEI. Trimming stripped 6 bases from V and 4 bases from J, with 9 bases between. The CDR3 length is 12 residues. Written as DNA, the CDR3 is TGTGCCAGCAGGCGAGGGCGAGAGACCCAGTACTTC. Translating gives CASRRGRETQYF.

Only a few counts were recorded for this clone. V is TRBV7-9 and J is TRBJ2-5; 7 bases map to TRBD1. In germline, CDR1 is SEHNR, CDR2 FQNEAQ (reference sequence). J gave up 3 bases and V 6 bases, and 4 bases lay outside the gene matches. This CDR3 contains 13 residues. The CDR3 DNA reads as TGTGCCAGCAGGGAGACAGGGAAAGAGACCCAGTACTTC. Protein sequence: CASRETGKETQYF.

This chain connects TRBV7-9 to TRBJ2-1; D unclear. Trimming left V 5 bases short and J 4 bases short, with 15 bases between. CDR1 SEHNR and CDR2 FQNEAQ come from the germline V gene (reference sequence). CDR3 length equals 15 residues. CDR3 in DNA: TGTGCCAGCAGCCCCCTAGGTGGCGCGTACAATGAGCAGTTCTTC. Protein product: CASSPLGGAYNEQFF.

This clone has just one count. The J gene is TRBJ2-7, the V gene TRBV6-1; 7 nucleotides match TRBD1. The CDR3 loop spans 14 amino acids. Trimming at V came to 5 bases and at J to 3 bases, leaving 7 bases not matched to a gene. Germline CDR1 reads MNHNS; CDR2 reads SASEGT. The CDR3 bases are TGTGCCAGCAGTTCCGGGACAGAGAACTACGAGCAGTACTTC. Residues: CASSSGTENYEQYF.

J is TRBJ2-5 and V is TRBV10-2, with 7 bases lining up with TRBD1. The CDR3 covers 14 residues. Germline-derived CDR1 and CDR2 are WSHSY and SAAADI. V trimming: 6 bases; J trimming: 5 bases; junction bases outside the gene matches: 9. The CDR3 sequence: CASSLTGDGETQYF. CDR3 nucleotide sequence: TGCGCCAGCAGCCTAACAGGGGACGGCGAGACCCAGTACTTC.

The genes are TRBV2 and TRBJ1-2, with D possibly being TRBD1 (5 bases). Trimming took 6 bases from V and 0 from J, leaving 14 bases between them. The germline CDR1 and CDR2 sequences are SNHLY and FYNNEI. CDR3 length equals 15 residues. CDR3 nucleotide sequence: TGTGCCAGCAGACCTACAGGACGTCCTAACTATGGCTACACCTTC. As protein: CASRPTGRPNYGYTF.

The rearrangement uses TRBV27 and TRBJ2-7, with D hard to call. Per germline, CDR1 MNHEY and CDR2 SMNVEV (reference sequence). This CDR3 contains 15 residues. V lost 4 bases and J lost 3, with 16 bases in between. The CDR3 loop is CASSSTYDTLYEQYF. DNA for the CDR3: TGTGCCAGCAGTTCCACCTATGATACCCTCTACGAGCAGTACTTC.

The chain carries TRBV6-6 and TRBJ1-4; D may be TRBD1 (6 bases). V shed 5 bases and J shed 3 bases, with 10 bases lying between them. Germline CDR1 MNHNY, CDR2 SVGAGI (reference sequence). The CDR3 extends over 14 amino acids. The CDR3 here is CASSRKGANEKLFF. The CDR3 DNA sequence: TGTGCCAGCAGTCGCAAGGGGGCTAATGAAAAACTGTTTTTT.

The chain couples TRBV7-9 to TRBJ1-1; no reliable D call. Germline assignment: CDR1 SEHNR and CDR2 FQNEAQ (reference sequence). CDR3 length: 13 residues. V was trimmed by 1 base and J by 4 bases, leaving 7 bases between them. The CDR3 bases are TGTGCCAGCAGCTTAGGCGTGAGCACTGAAGCTTTCTTT. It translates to CASSLGVSTEAFF.

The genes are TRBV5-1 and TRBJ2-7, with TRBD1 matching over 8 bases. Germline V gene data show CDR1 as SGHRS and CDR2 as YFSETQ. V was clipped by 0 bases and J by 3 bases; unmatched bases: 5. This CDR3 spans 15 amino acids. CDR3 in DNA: TGCGCCAGCAGCTTGGGGACAGGGAGGATCTACGAGCAGTACTTC. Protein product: CASSLGTGRIYEQYF.

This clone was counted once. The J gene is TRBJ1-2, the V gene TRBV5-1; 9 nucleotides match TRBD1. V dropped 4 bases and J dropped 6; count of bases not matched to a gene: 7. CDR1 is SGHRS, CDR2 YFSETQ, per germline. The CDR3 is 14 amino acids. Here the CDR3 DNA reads TGCGCCAGCAGCAGGTCGGACAGGGGAGATGGCTACACCTTC. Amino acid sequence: CASSRSDRGDGYTF.

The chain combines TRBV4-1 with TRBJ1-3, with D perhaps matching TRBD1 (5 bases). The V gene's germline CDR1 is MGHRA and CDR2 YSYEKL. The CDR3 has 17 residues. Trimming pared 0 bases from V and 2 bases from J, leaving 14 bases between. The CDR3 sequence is CASSQESLSGTGNTIYF. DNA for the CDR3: TGCGCCAGCAGCCAAGAATCCCTGTCAGGGACTGGAAACACCATATATTTT.

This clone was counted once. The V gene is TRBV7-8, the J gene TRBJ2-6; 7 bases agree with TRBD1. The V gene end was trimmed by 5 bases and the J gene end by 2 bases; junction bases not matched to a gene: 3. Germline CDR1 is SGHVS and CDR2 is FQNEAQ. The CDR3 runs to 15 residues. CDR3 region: CASSADRAGANVLTF. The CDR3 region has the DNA TGTGCCAGCAGCGCCGACAGGGCTGGGGCCAACGTCCTGACTTTC.

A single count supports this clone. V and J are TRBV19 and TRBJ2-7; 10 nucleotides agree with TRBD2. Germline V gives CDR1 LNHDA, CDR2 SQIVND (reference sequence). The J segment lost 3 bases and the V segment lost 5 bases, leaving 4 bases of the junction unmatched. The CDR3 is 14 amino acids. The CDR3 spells CASSWASGSYEQYF. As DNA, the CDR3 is TGTGCCAGTAGTTGGGCTAGCGGGAGCTACGAGCAGTACTTC.

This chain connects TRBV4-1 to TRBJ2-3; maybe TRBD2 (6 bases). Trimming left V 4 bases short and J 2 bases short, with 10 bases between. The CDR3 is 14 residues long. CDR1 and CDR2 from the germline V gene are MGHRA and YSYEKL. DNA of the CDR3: TGCGCCAGCAGCCTCCGGGAGACCACAGATACGCAGTATTTT. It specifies CASSLRETTDTQYF.

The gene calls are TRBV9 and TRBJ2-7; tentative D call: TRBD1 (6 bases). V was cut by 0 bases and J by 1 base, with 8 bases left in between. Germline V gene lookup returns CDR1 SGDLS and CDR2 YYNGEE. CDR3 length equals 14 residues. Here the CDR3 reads CASSVGGRSYEQYF. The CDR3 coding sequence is TGTGCCAGCAGCGTAGGGGGGCGATCCTACGAGCAGTACTTC.

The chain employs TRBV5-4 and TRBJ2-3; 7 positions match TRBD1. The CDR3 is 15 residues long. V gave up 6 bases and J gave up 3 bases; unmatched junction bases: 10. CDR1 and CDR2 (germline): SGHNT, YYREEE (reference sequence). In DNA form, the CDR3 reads TGTGCCAGCACTCCTAGGACGACAGGGACAGATACGCAGTATTTT. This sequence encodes CASTPRTTGTDTQYF.

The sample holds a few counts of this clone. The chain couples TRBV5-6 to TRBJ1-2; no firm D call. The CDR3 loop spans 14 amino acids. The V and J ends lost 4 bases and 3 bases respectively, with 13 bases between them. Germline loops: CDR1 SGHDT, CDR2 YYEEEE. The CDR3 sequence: CASSPKQHHYGYTF. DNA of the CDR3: TGTGCCAGCAGCCCGAAACAGCACCACTATGGCTACACCTTC.

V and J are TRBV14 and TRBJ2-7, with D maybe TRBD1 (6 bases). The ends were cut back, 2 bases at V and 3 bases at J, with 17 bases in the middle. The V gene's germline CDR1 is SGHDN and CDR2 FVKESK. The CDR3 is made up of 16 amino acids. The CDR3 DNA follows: TGTGCCAGCAGCCAACTCTTTACCCGGGACAACTACGAGCAGTACTTC. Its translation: CASSQLFTRDNYEQYF.

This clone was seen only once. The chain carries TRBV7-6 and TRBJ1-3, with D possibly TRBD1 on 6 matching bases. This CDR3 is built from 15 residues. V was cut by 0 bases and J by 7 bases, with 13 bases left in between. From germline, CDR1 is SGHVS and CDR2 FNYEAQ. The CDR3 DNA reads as TGTGCCAGCAGCTTAGCGTTTCAGGGGCGGAACACCATATATTTT. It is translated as CASSLAFQGRNTIYF.

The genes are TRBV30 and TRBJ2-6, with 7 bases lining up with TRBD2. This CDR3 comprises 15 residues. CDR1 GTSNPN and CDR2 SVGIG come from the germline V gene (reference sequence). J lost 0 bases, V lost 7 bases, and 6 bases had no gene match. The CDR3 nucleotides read TGTGCCTCCCGCGGGGGAAGCTCTGGGGCCAACGTCCTGACTTTC. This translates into CASRGGSSGANVLTF.

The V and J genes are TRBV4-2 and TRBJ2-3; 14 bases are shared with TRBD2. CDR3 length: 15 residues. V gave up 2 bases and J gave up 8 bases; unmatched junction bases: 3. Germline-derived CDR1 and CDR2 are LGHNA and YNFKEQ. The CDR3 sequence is CASSQLGLAGATQYF. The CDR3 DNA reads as TGTGCCAGCAGCCAACTGGGACTAGCGGGAGCTACGCAGTATTTT.

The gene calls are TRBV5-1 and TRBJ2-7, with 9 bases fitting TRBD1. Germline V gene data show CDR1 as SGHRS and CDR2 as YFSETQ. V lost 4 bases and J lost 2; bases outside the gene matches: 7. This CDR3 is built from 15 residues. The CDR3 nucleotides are TGCGCCAGCAGCCACGGGACAGGGATCGCCTACGAGCAGTACTTC. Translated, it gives CASSHGTGIAYEQYF.

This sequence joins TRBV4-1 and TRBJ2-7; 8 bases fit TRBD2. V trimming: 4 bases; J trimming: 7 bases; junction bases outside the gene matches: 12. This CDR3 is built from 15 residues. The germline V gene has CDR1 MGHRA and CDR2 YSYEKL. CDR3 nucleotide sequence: TGCGCCAGCAGCCTCTTAGCGGGGATTCCTACGGAGCAGTACTTC. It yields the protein CASSLLAGIPTEQYF.

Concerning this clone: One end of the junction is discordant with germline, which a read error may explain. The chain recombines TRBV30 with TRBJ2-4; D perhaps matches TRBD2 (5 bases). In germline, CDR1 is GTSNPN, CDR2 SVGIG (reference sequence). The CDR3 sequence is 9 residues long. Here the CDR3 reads CARRLLRCF. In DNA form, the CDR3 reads TGTGCCCGGAGGCTCCTCCGGTGCTTC.

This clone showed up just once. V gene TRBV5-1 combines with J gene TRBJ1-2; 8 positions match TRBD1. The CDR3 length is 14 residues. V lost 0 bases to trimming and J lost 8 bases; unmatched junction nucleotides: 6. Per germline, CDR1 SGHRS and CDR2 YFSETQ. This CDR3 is CASSLATGGEGYTF. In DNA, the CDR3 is TGCGCCAGCAGCTTGGCTACAGGGGGGGAAGGCTACACCTTC.